Listed here are 7 T cell receptor beta chains from one sample, sequenced in a study of blood T cell repertoires in COVID-19. Assay used: immunoSEQ multiplex PCR; TCRdb lists only in-frame clones, some missing. This table holds under 170,000 clones, 80% to 90% found once. Sequenced sample: peripheral blood. The receptor source for this set is a man in his 70s with acute or convalescent COVID-19.

V is TRBV6-6 and J is TRBJ1-1; 7 bases are a match to TRBD1. Germline CDR1 is MNHNY and CDR2 is SVGAGI (reference sequence). The V gene end was trimmed by 5 bases and the J gene end by 1 base; junction bases not matched to a gene: 7. The CDR3 consists of 15 residues. The CDR3: CASSQTGLSNTEAFF. The CDR3 region has the DNA TGTGCCAGCAGTCAGACAGGGCTTTCGAACACTGAAGCTTTCTTT.

In its sample, this clone was seen a few times. The chain carries TRBV25-1 and TRBJ2-1; TRBD2 agrees at 12 bases. The germline V gene has CDR1 MGHDK and CDR2 SYGVNS. The V gene end was trimmed by 2 bases and the J gene end by 8 bases; junction bases not matched to a gene: 7. CDR3 size: 16 residues. The CDR3 nucleotides read TGTGCCAGCAGTGAACCGACTAGCGGGAGTTTTGATGAGCAGTTCTTC. It specifies CASSEPTSGSFDEQFF.

This clone came up a few times. The CDR3 here is CASSLRGSKGEQFF. CDR3 bases: TGTGCCAGCAGTCTCCGGGGAAGCAAAGGTGAGCAGTTCTTC. The rearrangement uses TRBV6-5 and TRBJ2-1; tentatively, D is TRBD2 (5 bases). This CDR3 has 14 amino acids. CDR1 MNHEY and CDR2 SVGAGI come from the germline V gene. The V and J ends lost 5 bases and 9 bases respectively, with 17 bases between them.

The chain has TRBV4-1 and TRBJ1-5; 8 bases agree with TRBD1. After removal of 1 base from V and 3 bases from J, the junction contained 2 bases not matched to a gene. CDR1 and CDR2 from the germline V gene are MGHRA and YSYEKL. The CDR3 loop spans 15 amino acids. The DNA for the CDR3 is TGCGCCAGCAGCCAAGGGACAGGGAACAATCAGCCCCAGCATTTT. It codes for CASSQGTGNNQPQHF.

The V call is TRBV30, the J call TRBJ2-7; no clear D. This CDR3 comprises 15 residues. Germline V gene data show CDR1 as GTSNPN and CDR2 as SVGIG (reference sequence). V was cut by 4 bases and J by 5 bases, with 21 bases left in between. This CDR3 reads CAWTRRLVQTDEQYF. The CDR3 nucleotides read TGTGCCTGGACAAGACGACTCGTACAAACCGACGAGCAGTACTTC.

The chain employs TRBV2 and TRBJ1-1; D ambiguous. This CDR3 contains 13 residues. V was trimmed by 3 bases and J by 4 bases, leaving 9 bases between them. Germline lookup yields CDR1 SNHLY and CDR2 FYNNEI. The CDR3 DNA sequence: TGTGCCAGCAGTGACAGTACTATCACTGAAGCTTTCTTT. The encoded protein is CASSDSTITEAFF.

The genes are TRBV20-1 and TRBJ1-1, with TRBD1 as a possible D gene (5 bases). In germline, CDR1 is DFQATT, CDR2 SNEGSKA (reference sequence). V was shortened by 3 bases and J by 0 bases, with 8 bases between the two germline ends. This CDR3 spans 13 amino acids. The CDR3 spells CSASQGLNTEAFF. DNA of the CDR3: TGCAGTGCTAGTCAGGGATTGAACACTGAAGCTTTCTTT.